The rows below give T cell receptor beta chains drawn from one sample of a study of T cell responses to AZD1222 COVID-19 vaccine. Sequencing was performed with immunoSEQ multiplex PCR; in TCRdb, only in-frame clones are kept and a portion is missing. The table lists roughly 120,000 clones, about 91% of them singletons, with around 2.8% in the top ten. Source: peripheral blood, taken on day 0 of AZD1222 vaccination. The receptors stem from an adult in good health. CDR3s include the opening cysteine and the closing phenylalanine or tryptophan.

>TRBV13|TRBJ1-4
CASSPGTSLEKLFF
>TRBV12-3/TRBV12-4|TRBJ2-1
CASSGSGDEQFF
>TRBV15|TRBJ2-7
CATSETTAGAAWEQYF
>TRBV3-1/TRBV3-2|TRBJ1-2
CASSQDPETRGYTF
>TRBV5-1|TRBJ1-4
CASSLGTNEKLFF
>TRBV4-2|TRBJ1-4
CASSQGGRAMGDEKLFF
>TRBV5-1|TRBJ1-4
CASTGQGVKEKLFF
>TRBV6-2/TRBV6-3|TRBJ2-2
CASSYGLANTGELFF
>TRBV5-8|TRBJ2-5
CASSLGQQETQYF
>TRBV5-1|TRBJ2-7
CASSPLISGSSYEQYF
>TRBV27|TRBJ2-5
CASSFRRGPQETQYF
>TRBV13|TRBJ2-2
CASSFSLLAETTGELFF
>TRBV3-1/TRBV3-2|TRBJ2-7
CASSPSRLVVGEQYF
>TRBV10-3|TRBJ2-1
CAISYRTSGRMNEQFF
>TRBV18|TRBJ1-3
CASSPKTNSGNTIYF
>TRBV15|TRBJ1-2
CATSRGDRANYGYTF
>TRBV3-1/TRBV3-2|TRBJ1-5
CASSYDSNQPQHF
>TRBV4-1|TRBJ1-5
CASSQERGSNQPQHF
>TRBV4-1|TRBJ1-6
CASSHSPGTANSPLHF
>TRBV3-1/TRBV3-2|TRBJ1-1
CASSPSGSGGRRTEAFF
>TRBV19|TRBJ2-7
CASSIQGGSYEQYF
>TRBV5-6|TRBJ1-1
CASSLEGLEAFF
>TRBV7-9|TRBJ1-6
CASSSQGDSPLHF
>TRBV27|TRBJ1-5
CASSPRQGRGNQPQHF
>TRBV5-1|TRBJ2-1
CASSLEGLNYNEQFF
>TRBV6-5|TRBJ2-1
CASRREVHEQFF
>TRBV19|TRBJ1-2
CASSIDLVVGGLGDGYTF
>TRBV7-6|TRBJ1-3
CASSLERRQGVAGNTIYF
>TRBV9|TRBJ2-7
CASSVADSYEQYF
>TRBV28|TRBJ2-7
CASSAPRLDQYF
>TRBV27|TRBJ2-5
CASRPTGTGVMETQYF
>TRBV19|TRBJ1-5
CASSIEHRGWGQPQHF
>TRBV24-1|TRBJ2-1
CATSQDAGDNEQFF
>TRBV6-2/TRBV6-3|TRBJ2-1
CASSHYGLRNEQFF
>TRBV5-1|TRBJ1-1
CASSPHPLQGSAEAFF